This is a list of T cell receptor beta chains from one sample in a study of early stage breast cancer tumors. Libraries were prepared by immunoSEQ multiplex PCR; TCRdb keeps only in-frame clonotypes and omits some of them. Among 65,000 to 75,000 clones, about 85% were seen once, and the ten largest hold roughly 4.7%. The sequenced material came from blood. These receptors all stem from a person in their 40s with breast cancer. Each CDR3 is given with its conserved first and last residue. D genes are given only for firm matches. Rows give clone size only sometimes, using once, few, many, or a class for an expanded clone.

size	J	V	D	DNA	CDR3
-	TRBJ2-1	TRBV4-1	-	TGCGCCAGCAGCCAACCCGACAGAGGCTACAATGAGCAGTTCTTC	CASSQPDRGYNEQFF
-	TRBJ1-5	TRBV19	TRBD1	TGTGCCAGTAGCCGGACAGGGGGATTTCAGCCCCAGCATTTT	CASSRTGGFQPQHF
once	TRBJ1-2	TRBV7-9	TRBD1	TGTGCCAGCAGCTTAGCCGGGACAGATCATGGCTACACCTTC	CASSLAGTDHGYTF
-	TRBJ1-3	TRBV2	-	TGTGCCAGCATCCTGGGCCCTACGGGGGGAAACACCATATATTTT	CASILGPTGGNTIYF
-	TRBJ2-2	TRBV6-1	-	TGTGCCAGCACGGAGGCGGTGGGTCCCGGGGAGCTGTTTTTT	CASTEAVGPGELFF
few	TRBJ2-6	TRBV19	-	TGTGCCAGTAGTATAGTACAACGAGACTCTGGGGCCAACGTCCTGACTTTC	CASSIVQRDSGANVLTF
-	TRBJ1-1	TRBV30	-	TGTGCCTGGAGTCCACCCCTTGCCATGAACACTGAAGCTTTCTTT	CAWSPPLAMNTEAFF
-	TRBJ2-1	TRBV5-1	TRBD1	TGCGCCAGCAGCCCGACAGGGATCACCTACAATGAGCAGTTCTTC	CASSPTGITYNEQFF
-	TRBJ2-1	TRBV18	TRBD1	TGTGCCAGCTCACCAGGGCAGGGGGCCTACAATGAGCAGTTCTTC	CASSPGQGAYNEQFF
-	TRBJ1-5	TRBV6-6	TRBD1	TGTGCCAGCAGTTACGACAGGGTTCAGCCCCAGCATTTT	CASSYDRVQPQHF
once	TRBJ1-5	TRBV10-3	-	TGTGCCATCAGACAGGATTTTAATCAGCCCCAGCATTTT	CAIRQDFNQPQHF
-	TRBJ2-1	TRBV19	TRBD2	TGTGCCAGTACCCCTACTAGCGGGAGTACCTACAATGAGCAGTTCTTC	CASTPTSGSTYNEQFF
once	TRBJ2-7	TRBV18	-	TGTGCCAGCTCTCAAGACTGGGGCGGACCCTACGAGCAGTACTTC	CASSQDWGGPYEQYF
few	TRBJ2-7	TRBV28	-	TGTGCCAGCAGTGGGACACAGAAGGGGGCCTACGAGCAGTACTTC	CASSGTQKGAYEQYF
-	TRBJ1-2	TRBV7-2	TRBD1	TGTGCCAGCAGCCCCCGGTGGGGACAGGGGTATGGCTACACCTTC	CASSPRWGQGYGYTF
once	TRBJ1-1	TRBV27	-	TGTGCCAGCAGTTTATGGCCAGGAATGAACACTGAAGCTTTCTTT	CASSLWPGMNTEAFF
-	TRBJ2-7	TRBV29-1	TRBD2	TGCAGCGTTGACGGGGAGGGAGGGCTTGGCTACGAGCAGTACTTC	CSVDGEGGLGYEQYF
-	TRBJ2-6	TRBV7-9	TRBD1	TGTGCCAGCAGCTTAGTCTTGGCAGGGGGTTTCTCTGGGGCCAACGTCCTGACTTTC	CASSLVLAGGFSGANVLTF
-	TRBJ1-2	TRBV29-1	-	TGCAGCGCTGCCATGGACGGAATCCTTTATGGCTACACCTTC	CSAAMDGILYGYTF
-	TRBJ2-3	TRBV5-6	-	TGTGCCAGCAGCCTCGGGGAGATCAAAGATACGCAGTATTTT	CASSLGEIKDTQYF
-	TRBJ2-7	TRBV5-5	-	TGTGCCAGCAGCTTGCGGGGAAGCTACGAGCAGTACTTC	CASSLRGSYEQYF
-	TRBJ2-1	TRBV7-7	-	TGTGCTAGCAGCCGGACATCCCAAGGGGAGCAGTTCTTC	CASSRTSQGEQFF
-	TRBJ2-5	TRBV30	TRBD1	TGTGCCTGGAGTGTGGGACAGAAGAAACAAGAGACCCAGTACTTC	CAWSVGQKKQETQYF
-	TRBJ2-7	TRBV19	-	TGTGCCAGTAGTCCGGAGGGGAGAAACGAGCAGTACTTC	CASSPEGRNEQYF
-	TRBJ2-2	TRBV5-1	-	TGCGCCACCCGGGACGCCGCGAACACCGGGGAGCTGTTTTTT	CATRDAANTGELFF
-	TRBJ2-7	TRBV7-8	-	TGTGCCAGCAGCTTACTGGTATACGAGCAGTACTTC	CASSLLVYEQYF
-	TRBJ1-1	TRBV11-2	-	TGTGCCAGCAGCTTAGGAATGGGGATGAACACTGAAGCTTTCTTT	CASSLGMGMNTEAFF
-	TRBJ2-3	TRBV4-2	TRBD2	TGTGCCAGCAGCCAATTTGCGGGAGGGCCCACAGATACGCAGTATTTT	CASSQFAGGPTDTQYF
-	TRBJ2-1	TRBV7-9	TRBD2	TGTGCCAGCAGCCGTCTGGGAGCGGGAGGGAGCTCCTACAATGAGCAGTTCTTC	CASSRLGAGGSSYNEQFF
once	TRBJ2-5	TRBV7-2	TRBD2	TGTGCCAGCAGCCCTAGCGGTCACCAAGAGACCCAGTACTTC	CASSPSGHQETQYF
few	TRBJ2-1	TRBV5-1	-	TGCGCCAGCAGCTTGCCGGATATCCGCTCCTACAATGAGCAGTTCTTC	CASSLPDIRSYNEQFF
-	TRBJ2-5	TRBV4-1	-	TGCGCCAGCAGCCAAGACTGGACACAGCAAGAGACCCAGTACTTC	CASSQDWTQQETQYF
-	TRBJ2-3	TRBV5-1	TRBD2	TGCGCCAGCAGCTTGGGCTTGACTAGCGGGTCTACAGATACGCAGTATTTT	CASSLGLTSGSTDTQYF
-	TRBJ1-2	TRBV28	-	TGTGCCAGCAGTCCCTGGGGAGGGGGGTATGGCTACACCTTC	CASSPWGGGYGYTF
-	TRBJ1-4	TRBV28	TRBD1	TGTGCCAGCCTTGGAGGGGGCGTTCCACGGGAAAAACTGTTTTTT	CASLGGGVPREKLFF
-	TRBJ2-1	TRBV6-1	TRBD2	TGTGCCAGCAGTGAAATCAAAGGCGAGGCGGGAGGATCTCTCTACAATGAGCAGTTCTTC	CASSEIKGEAGGSLYNEQFF
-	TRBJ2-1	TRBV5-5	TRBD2	TGTGCCAGCAGCTGGATTAGCGGGAACTCCTACAATGAGCAGTTCTTC	CASSWISGNSYNEQFF
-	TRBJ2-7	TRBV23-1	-	TGCGCCAGCAGTCAGCGGTATATGGAAAGGCTGCAGTACTTC	CASSQRYMERLQYF
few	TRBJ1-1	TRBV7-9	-	TGTGCCAGCAGCTTTCGAGGGAACACTGAAGCTTTCTTT	CASSFRGNTEAFF
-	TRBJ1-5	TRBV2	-	TGTGCCAGCCGGGACCCCAGCAATCAGCCCCAGCATTTT	CASRDPSNQPQHF
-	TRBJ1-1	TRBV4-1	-	TGCGCCAGCAGCCAAGTTATGACTAACACTGAAGCTTTCTTT	CASSQVMTNTEAFF
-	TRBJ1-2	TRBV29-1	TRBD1	TGCAGCGTCCGGACAGGGGGGCGGTATGGCTACACCTTC	CSVRTGGRYGYTF
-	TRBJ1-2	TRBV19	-	TGTGCCAGTAGTGAGGGGGGGGATTACTATGGCTACACCTTC	CASSEGGDYYGYTF
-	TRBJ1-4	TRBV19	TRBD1	TGTGCCAGTAGTATGGCGGGACAGGGTAACGAAAAACTGTTTTTT	CASSMAGQGNEKLFF
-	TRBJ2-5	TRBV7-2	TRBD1	TGTGCCAGCAGCTTAGCGGGGACAGGGGGGATACGAGAGACCCAGTACTTC	CASSLAGTGGIRETQYF